The rows below give T cell receptor beta chains drawn from one sample of a study of sequential checkpoint blockade in melanoma. Repertoires were generated with immunoSEQ multiplex PCR, while TCRdb's copy carries only in-frame clones and drops some. The sample comprises 5,000 to 8,000 clones, around 21% of which are singletons, and approximately 10% rests with the top ten. Here the sequenced sample was tumor tissue (inferred from file names), taken from a patient given nivolumab and ipilimumab in sequence. Receptors originate from a human donor with melanoma. CDR3s include the opening cysteine and the closing phenylalanine or tryptophan. A D gene is named only where the DNA matches it firmly. Clone size is given for some rows only: seen once, a few or many times, or a class if the clone is expanded.

d_call	v_call	clone_size	j_call	cdr3_aa	cdr3_nt
.	TRBV9	medium-sized	TRBJ2-7	CASSVSTRSHVEQYF	TGTGCCAGCAGCGTATCCACCCGTTCTCATGTAGAGCAGTACTTC
.	TRBV9	few	TRBJ2-4	CASSESYKNIQYF	TGTGCCAGCAGTGAATCGTACAAAAACATTCAGTACTTC
.	TRBV11-3	medium-sized	TRBJ1-1	CASSLDLGRRMNTEAFF	TGTGCCAGCAGCTTAGATTTAGGGCGGCGCATGAACACTGAAGCTTTCTTT
.	TRBV6-8	.	TRBJ1-1	CASSGRLNTEAFF	TGTGCCAGCTCGGGACGGTTGAACACTGAAGCTTTCTTT
TRBD2	TRBV18	.	TRBJ2-7	CASSPEAAGGGDEQYF	TGTGCCAGCTCACCAGAGGCAGCGGGAGGAGGGGACGAGCAGTACTTC
.	TRBV18	.	TRBJ2-5	CASSRDNLRETQYF	TGTGCCAGCTCACGGGACAATCTCCGGGAGACCCAGTACTTC
.	TRBV9	many	TRBJ1-2	CASTRASYGYTF	TGTGCCAGTACCAGGGCCAGCTATGGCTACACCTTC
.	TRBV6-8	.	TRBJ1-1	CASSDSGRLNTEAFF	TGTGCCAGCAGTGACTCGGGACGCCTGAACACTGAAGCTTTCTTT
.	TRBV6-8	few	TRBJ2-3	CASSYRRRSTDTQYF	TGTGCCAGCAGTTACCGCCGCAGGTCCACAGATACGCAGTATTTT
TRBD1	TRBV11-3	many	TRBJ2-5	CASSLNGQGDLETQYF	TGTGCCAGCAGCTTAAACGGACAGGGGGATTTAGAGACCCAGTACTTC
.	TRBV28	few	TRBJ2-1	CASSLSGGWNEQFF	TGTGCCAGCAGTTTAAGCGGAGGCTGGAATGAGCAGTTCTTC
.	TRBV9	few	TRBJ1-1	CASSNRQARGRVGEAFF	TGTGCCAGCAGTAACCGACAGGCTCGAGGCCGAGTTGGTGAAGCTTTCTTT
.	TRBV4-1	medium-sized	TRBJ1-3	CASSRDSSSGNTIYF	TGCGCCAGCAGCCGAGACAGTTCCTCTGGAAACACCATATATTTT
TRBD1	TRBV6-8	.	TRBJ1-5	CASSQGGGNQPQHF	TGTGCCAGCTCACAGGGGGGGGGCAATCAGCCCCAGCATTTT
.	TRBV6-8	.	TRBJ1-1	CASKGVPGTEAFF	TGTGCCAGCAAGGGCGTCCCGGGGACTGAAGCTTTCTTT
.	TRBV10-3	few	TRBJ2-1	CAITLWTCYNEQFF	TGTGCCATCACCCTTTGGACTTGTTATAATGAGCAGTTCTTC
TRBD2	TRBV23-1	many	TRBJ2-2	CASSQQLATPNTGELFF	TGCGCCAGCAGCCAACAACTAGCGACTCCGAACACCGGGGAGCTGTTTTTT
TRBD1	TRBV6-8	few	TRBJ1-1	CASSTGGTEAFF	TGTGCCAGCAGTACAGGGGGCACTGAAGCTTTCTTT
TRBD2	TRBV6-8	.	TRBJ2-3	CASSPGLAGSDTQYF	TGTGCCAGCAGTCCCGGACTAGCGGGATCAGATACGCAGTATTTT
.	TRBV30	large	TRBJ2-5	CAWSAAGETQYF	TGTGCCTGGAGCGCGGCAGGGGAGACCCAGTACTTC
TRBD2	TRBV9	few	TRBJ2-3	CASSVASGSRDTQYF	TGTGCCAGCAGCGTAGCTAGCGGGAGTCGGGATACGCAGTATTTT
TRBD2	TRBV11-3	many	TRBJ2-5	CASSYWTSGLYQETQYF	TGTGCCAGCAGCTATTGGACTAGCGGGCTGTACCAAGAGACCCAGTACTTC
TRBD2	TRBV12-5	.	TRBJ2-1	CASGLRLAGKLNEQFF	TGTGCTAGTGGTTTAAGACTAGCGGGAAAGCTAAATGAGCAGTTCTTC
.	TRBV6-8	few	TRBJ1-2	CASSYSQTFGGKENGYTF	TGTGCCAGCAGTTACTCCCAGACTTTCGGGGGGAAAGAGAATGGCTACACCTTC
TRBD2	TRBV5-1	few	TRBJ2-3	CASSPSLGLAGVGTSTDTQYF	TGCGCCAGCAGCCCATCCCTGGGACTAGCGGGAGTCGGTACTAGCACAGATACGCAGTATTTT
.	TRBV6-8	.	TRBJ2-7	CARAKRRPGEQYF	TGTGCCAGAGCTAAAAGGCGACCGGGCGAGCAGTACTTC
TRBD2	TRBV6-8	few	TRBJ2-7	CASSIQREGWYEQYF	TGTGCCAGCAGTATCCAGCGGGAGGGCTGGTACGAGCAGTACTTC
.	TRBV11-3	medium-sized	TRBJ2-5	CASSLHGTVQETQYF	TGTGCCAGCAGCTTACACGGGACGGTACAAGAGACCCAGTACTTC
TRBD2	TRBV6-8	.	TRBJ2-7	CASSVPRALAGAYEQYF	TGTGCCAGCAGTGTACCGAGGGCCCTAGCGGGAGCATACGAGCAGTACTTC
TRBD1	TRBV6-8	.	TRBJ1-1	CASRPGTGGARSLNTEAFF	TGTGCCAGCAGGCCCGGGACAGGGGGCGCGAGGTCCCTGAACACTGAAGCTTTCTTT
TRBD1	TRBV5-1	.	TRBJ2-3	CASSLSDRVQRDTQYF	TGCGCCAGCAGCTTGTCTGACAGGGTCCAACGAGATACGCAGTATTTT
TRBD1	TRBV11-3	few	TRBJ1-4	CASSHLDKGQGKRKLFF	TGTGCCAGCAGCCACCTAGACAAGGGACAGGGAAAGAGAAAACTGTTTTTT